These 28 T cell receptor beta chains were sequenced from one sample in a study of human T cells and chemical hapten exposure. TCRdb fed the RACE reads into MiXCR, producing one record per CDR3 protein. The table lists about 110,000 distinct CDR3 sequences, 9% to 9.5% of them singletons. Stated time point: patch test 2, 6 weeks after DPC sensitization. The treatment: therapeutic diphenylcyclopropenone sensitization with weekly scalp DPC. The specimen comprised whole blood, sampled in connection with sensitization to the hapten diphenylcyclopropenone (DPC). The receptors come from a woman aged 40-49 years with alopecia areata. Some clones in this sample may be carry-over from other donors' samples.

This clonotype has more than one count but fewer than ten. The chain couples TRBV20-1 to TRBJ2-6, with 10 bases aligning to TRBD1. The V and J ends lost 3 bases and 4 bases, in that order; junction bases with no gene match: 9. CDR3 length equals 17 residues. Germline CDR1 and CDR2: DFQATT and SNEGSKA (reference sequence). The CDR3 region has the DNA TGCAGTGCTAGGGGACAGGGGCCATCTTTCGGGGCCAACGTCCTGACTTTC. It yields the protein CSARGQGPSFGANVLTF.

This clonotype appeared many times. The rearrangement uses TRBV27 and TRBJ2-1; 8 bases are a match to TRBD2. This CDR3 region has 15 residues. V was pared by 5 bases and J by 2 bases, with 5 bases of the junction left unmatched. Per germline, CDR1 MNHEY and CDR2 SMNVEV (reference sequence). The DNA for the CDR3 is TGTGCCAGCAGTCCTCAAGCGGGGGCCTACAATGAGCAGTTCTTC. It encodes CASSPQAGAYNEQFF.

There are a few counts of this clonotype. The CDR3 here is CASSQETSLWDTQYF. CDR3 coding DNA: TGCGCCAGCAGCCAGGAGACCTCTTTGTGGGATACGCAGTATTTT. V and J are TRBV4-1 and TRBJ2-3; unclear D gene. The V end was cut by 3 bases, the J end by 6 bases, with 16 bases between. Germline assignment: CDR1 MGHRA and CDR2 YSYEKL. The CDR3 consists of 15 residues.

This chain connects TRBV4-3 to TRBJ1-1; the D is unclear. V lost 0 bases to trimming and J lost 1 base, with 3 bases between them. This CDR3 comprises 13 residues. CDR1 and CDR2 (germline): LGHNA, YSLEER. CDR3 sequence (DNA): TGCGCCAGCAGCCAAGAAAGGAACACTGAAGCTTTCTTT. Protein sequence: CASSQERNTEAFF.

This clonotype has ten or more counts. The CDR3 DNA follows: TGTGCTAGTGGTTCCGAGAAGGTGGCTGAGCAGTTCTTC. It yields the protein CASGSEKVAEQFF. The chain is built from TRBV12-5 and TRBJ2-1, with no clear D. The V gene lost 4 bases and the J gene lost 9 bases, with 13 bases spanning the gap. CDR3 size: 13 residues. Germline V gives CDR1 LGHNT, CDR2 FRNRAP.

The chain recombines TRBV6-2 or TRBV6-3 with TRBJ2-1; D gene ambiguous. The length of the CDR3 is 13 residues. Trimming stripped 5 bases from V and 7 bases from J, with 12 bases between. The V gene's germline CDR1 is MNHEY and CDR2 SVGEGT. CDR3 in amino acids: CASSLRLRNEQFF. In nucleotides, the CDR3 is TGTGCCAGCAGTCTTAGACTGCGGAATGAGCAGTTCTTC.

The chain uses TRBV5-1 and TRBJ2-1; D possibly matches TRBD1 or TRBD2 (5 bases each). V lost 4 bases to trimming and J lost 5 bases, with 37 bases between them. Germline values: CDR1 SGHRS, CDR2 YFSETQ. This CDR3 has 22 amino acids. The CDR3, as DNA: TGCGCCAGCAGCCCGAGCAGCGAGCACTCACCAACCGGGACGGAAGAAGACAATGAGCAGTTCTTC. It is translated as CASSPSSEHSPTGTEEDNEQFF.

This clonotype was recorded many times. The chain has TRBV18 and TRBJ2-3; 9 bases match TRBD2. The CDR3 sequence is 20 residues long. Per the germline V gene, CDR1 is KGHSH and CDR2 is LQKENI. Trimming took 3 bases from V and 2 from J; bases not matched to a gene: 18. CDR3 amino acids: CASSPDPIPPRGGVTDTQYF. The CDR3 DNA sequence: TGTGCCAGCTCACCGGATCCCATACCCCCGCGCGGGGGGGTCACAGATACGCAGTATTTT.

This clonotype was observed many times. The gene calls are TRBV11-2 and TRBJ2-1, with 8 bases fitting TRBD1. Trimming removed 5 bases from V and 8 bases from J; junction bases left unmatched: 11. CDR1 SGHAT and CDR2 FQNNGV come from the germline V gene. The CDR3 has 15 amino acids. CDR3 protein: CASSPRGDRPHEQFF. The CDR3 DNA follows: TGTGCCAGCAGCCCCCGCGGGGACAGGCCCCATGAGCAGTTCTTC.

The table lists this clonotype with many counts. V and J are TRBV6-5 and TRBJ1-2; 10 bases are a match to TRBD1. The CDR3 length is 16 residues. The trim removed 0 bases at V and 8 bases at J, leaving 9 bases unmatched. Germline assignment: CDR1 MNHEY and CDR2 SVGAGI. The DNA of the CDR3 is TGTGCCAGCAGTTACTCGATGGACAGGGGGACCCGGGGCTACACCTTC. Translating gives CASSYSMDRGTRGYTF.

This clonotype was detected a few times. This sequence joins TRBV4-2 and TRBJ2-3; D gene ambiguous. Trimming removed 4 bases from V and 2 bases from J, with 13 bases in between. Germline V CDR1 and CDR2: LGHNA, YNFKEQ. The CDR3 has 15 amino acids. The CDR3 loop is CASSPRATYTDTQYF. CDR3 nucleotide sequence: TGTGCCAGCAGCCCCCGGGCGACCTACACAGATACGCAGTATTTT.

Ten or more counts support this clonotype. This chain joins TRBV4-2 and TRBJ2-3; 7 bases align to TRBD1. The CDR3 contains 16 residues. Trimming at V came to 4 bases and at J to 4 bases, leaving 11 bases not matched to a gene. Germline CDR1 is LGHNA and CDR2 is YNFKEQ. CDR3 sequence reads: CASSRKTGILADTQYF. The DNA of the CDR3 is TGTGCCAGCAGCCGTAAGACAGGGATTCTTGCAGATACGCAGTATTTT.

The table lists this clonotype with a few counts. The gene calls are TRBV5-4 and TRBJ1-6, with 11 bases identical to TRBD1. CDR1 and CDR2 from the germline V gene are SGHNT and YYREEE (reference sequence). J gave up 1 base and V 5 bases, and 5 bases lay outside the gene matches. The CDR3 is made up of 17 amino acids. CDR3 loop: CASSPGQGASYNSPLHF. The CDR3 coding sequence is TGTGCCAGCAGTCCCGGACAGGGGGCTTCCTATAATTCACCCCTCCACTTT. The whole variable domain, remainder taken from reference TRBV5-4 and TRBJ1-6, is ETGVTQSPTHLIKTRGQQVTLRCSSQSGHNTVSWYQQALGQGPQFIFQYYREEENGRGNFPPRFSGLQFPNYSSELNVNALELDDSALYLCASSPGQGASYNSPLHFGNGTRLTVT.

The CDR3 DNA reads TGTGCCAGCACCATGGACAGGAACACCGGGGAGCTGTTTTTT. Protein sequence: CASTMDRNTGELFF. The chain joins TRBV7-2 to TRBJ2-2; weak D call: TRBD1 (6 bases). Trimming removed 7 bases from V and 1 base from J, with 10 bases in between. CDR1 and CDR2 from the germline V gene are SGHTA and FQGNSA. This CDR3 spans 14 amino acids.

Regarding this clonotype: This could be a read error, since a much larger clone is one nucleotide away. The chain joins TRBV7-2 to TRBJ2-1; possibly TRBD2 for D (6 bases). The V gene's germline CDR1 is SGHTA and CDR2 FQGNSA. The CDR3 is 15 amino acids. The CDR3 nucleotides read TGTGTCAGCAGCTCCGACTGGGGGGAAAACAATGAGCAGTTCTTC. Its translation: CVSSSDWGENNEQFF. The whole variable domain, remainder taken from reference TRBV7-2 and TRBJ2-1, is GAGVSQSPSNKVTEKGKDVELRCDPISGHTALYWYRQSLGQGLEFLIYFQGNSAPDKSGLPSDRFSAERTGGSVSTLTIQRTQQEDSAVYLCVSSSDWGENNEQFFGPGTRLTVL.

This clonotype was seen more than once but under ten times. CDR3 nucleotide sequence: TGTGCCAGCAGTTTGTCCGGGACCCCCTACGAGCAGTACTTC. It yields the protein CASSLSGTPYEQYF. The chain couples TRBV28 to TRBJ2-7; the D gene could be TRBD1 or TRBD2 (5 bases each). CDR1 is MDHEN and CDR2 is SYDVKM in the germline V gene. The CDR3 is 14 residues long. Trimming took off 3 bases at V and 2 bases at J, with 11 bases between the two ends.

This clonotype was seen many times. This rearrangement joins TRBV12-3 or TRBV12-4 to TRBJ2-5, with 10 positions matching TRBD2. Trimming took 2 bases from V and 2 from J; bases not matched to a gene: 2. The CDR3 consists of 15 residues. The CDR3 DNA follows: TGTGCCAGCAGTTTAACTAGCGGGATTCAAGAGACCCAGTACTTC. It encodes CASSLTSGIQETQYF.

This sequence joins TRBV29-1 and TRBJ2-7; tentatively, D is TRBD1 or TRBD2 (6 bases each). Trimming stripped 3 bases from V and 2 bases from J, with 14 bases between. The CDR3 runs 14 residues. Germline-derived CDR1 and CDR2 are SQVTM and ANQGSEA. The CDR3 loop is CSVDGGRNPYEQYF. CDR3 nucleotides: TGCAGCGTTGACGGGGGCCGCAACCCCTACGAGCAGTACTTC.

V gene TRBV28 combines with J gene TRBJ1-5; 8 positions agree with TRBD1. Germline V CDR1 and CDR2: MDHEN, SYDVKM. V lost 5 bases, J lost 8 bases, and 8 bases stayed unmatched. This CDR3 has 14 amino acids. As DNA, the CDR3 is TGTGCCAGCAGTCCCCGACAGGGGACAGAGCCCCAGCATTTT. Encoded protein: CASSPRQGTEPQHF.

This clonotype was observed many times. The chain recombines TRBV7-6 with TRBJ2-2; D is unclear. This CDR3 is 13 amino acids long. Per germline, CDR1 SGHVS and CDR2 FNYEAQ. V gave up 4 bases and J gave up 4 bases, with 7 bases separating them. The CDR3 here is CASSWRSTGELFF. CDR3 bases: TGTGCCAGCAGCTGGCGGAGCACCGGGGAGCTGTTTTTT.

This sequence joins TRBV7-2 and TRBJ2-1, with a tentative D call TRBD1 (5 bases). This CDR3 comprises 19 residues. Germline V gene data show CDR1 as SGHTA and CDR2 as FQGNSA. Trimming removed 1 base at V and 0 bases at J, with 19 bases between. Written as DNA, the CDR3 is TGTGCCAGCAGCTTAGGGCGAAGGACATCCACCTTCTCCTACAATGAGCAGTTCTTC. Its protein product is CASSLGRRTSTFSYNEQFF.

This clonotype appeared a few times. The CDR3 nucleotides are TGTGCCAGCAGCTTAGAGGGGGCCCCCCCCACTGAAGCTTTCTTT. Translated: CASSLEGAPPTEAFF. This rearrangement joins TRBV7-9 to TRBJ1-1, with 7 bases identical to TRBD1. The ends lost 1 base at V and 4 bases at J; junction bases unmatched: 6. The V gene's germline CDR1 is SEHNR and CDR2 FQNEAQ (reference sequence). There are 15 residues in the CDR3.

There are a few counts of this clonotype. The V call is TRBV29-1, the J call TRBJ2-4, with 8 bases identical to TRBD2. The CDR3 sequence is 13 residues long. Germline V gives CDR1 SQVTM, CDR2 ANQGSEA. With V trimmed by 7 bases and J by 6 bases, 8 bases remained unmatched. The CDR3 DNA follows: TGCAGCGGATTAGCGGGGACGGCAAACATTCAGTACTTC. It encodes CSGLAGTANIQYF.

The table lists this clonotype with a few counts. This chain uses TRBV7-9 with TRBJ2-1; 8 bases map to TRBD1. V lost 5 bases and J lost 10; bases outside the gene matches: 13. Germline V gene data show CDR1 as SEHNR and CDR2 as FQNEAQ (reference sequence). This CDR3 has 15 amino acids. The CDR3 sequence: CASSTGTGRVYEQFF. For the CDR3, the DNA is TGTGCCAGCAGCACTGGGACAGGCAGAGTCTACGAGCAGTTCTTC.

This clonotype was detected a few times. The V call is TRBV4-3, the J call TRBJ2-3, with TRBD2 matching over 7 bases. The ends lost 1 base at V and 5 bases at J; junction bases unmatched: 3. The CDR3 extends over 14 amino acids. CDR1 and CDR2 from the germline V gene are LGHNA and YSLEER. The CDR3 coding sequence is TGCGCCAGCAGCCAAGGACTAGCTGGAGATACGCAGTATTTT. Protein sequence: CASSQGLAGDTQYF.

This clonotype was seen many times. This chain connects TRBV27 to TRBJ2-3; a possible D gene is TRBD1 (6 bases). CDR3 size: 17 residues. V was clipped by 1 base and J by 1 base, with 15 bases between them. Per the germline V gene, CDR1 is MNHEY and CDR2 is SMNVEV (reference sequence). The CDR3 region has the DNA TGTGCCAGCAGTTTATATTCAGGGGCGCTGGGCACAGATACGCAGTATTTT. It is translated as CASSLYSGALGTDTQYF.

There are many counts of this clonotype. The V and J genes are TRBV7-9 and TRBJ1-3; TRBD1 agrees at 7 bases. V trimming: 5 bases; J trimming: 4 bases; junction bases outside the gene matches: 5. The CDR3 covers 14 residues. CDR1 and CDR2 from the germline V gene are SEHNR and FQNEAQ (reference sequence). CDR3 amino acids: CASSPRGQGNTIYF. The CDR3 bases are TGTGCCAGCAGCCCCAGGGGACAGGGAAACACCATATATTTT.

This clonotype was recorded at least ten times. The CDR3 sequence: CASSPPGTETQYF. The DNA for the CDR3 is TGTGCCAGCAGCCCGCCGGGAACAGAGACCCAGTACTTC. This chain uses TRBV3-1 with TRBJ2-5, with D tentatively TRBD2 (5 bases). Between the trimmed V and J ends, which lost 4 bases and 4 bases, there was a span of 10 bases. CDR1 and CDR2 from the germline V gene are LGHDT and YNNKEL (reference sequence). CDR3 length equals 13 residues.